This T cell receptor (beta chain) was recovered during a study of blood T cells in healthy people across ages. Healthy Caucasian individuals from Russia aged roughly 6 to 90 were enrolled as donors. Study results and caveats: Unsorted PBMCs prevented conclusive naive versus antigen-experienced comparison. The CMV status of each donor remained undetermined, and this could have confounded shifts in expanded clonotypes. The long-lived group displayed more naive CD4+ cells, plus higher diversity, than the aged donors did.

Concerning this clonotype: Its antigen is unknown.

This CDR3 is 15 amino acids long. The V gene's germline CDR1 is MDHEN and CDR2 SYDVKM. Trimming cost V 3 bases and J 4 bases, with 13 bases left between them. It was with a sample-barcoded 5' primer and a J-beta primer mix that a second PCR of about 6 to 12 cycles was run. MiXCR, applied by TCRdb to the 5' RACE reads, yields one record per CDR3 protein. The table has some 1,000,000 distinct CDR3 sequences, roughly a quarter seen once. This sample also belongs to another study, concerning T cells of mothers and their children.

The sequencing input was blood. The chain recombines TRBV28 with TRBJ2-1, with D hard to call. This TCR was recovered from a girl aged 2-15 years in good health. In nucleotides, the CDR3 is TGTGCCAGCAGTTTGGTAAGGACCTATTACAATGAGCAGTTCTTC. The encoded protein is CASSLVRTYYNEQFF.